Each of the 27 T cell receptor beta chains below was sequenced from the same sample in a study of blood T cell repertoires in COVID-19. Clones were read by immunoSEQ multiplex PCR, and TCRdb kept only the in-frame ones, dropping some. The sample holds 87,000 or so clones; 87% are singletons and the top ten take approximately 7%. The sample was peripheral blood. These receptor sequences come from a human donor with acute or convalescent COVID-19. The donor label of this sample is uncertain.

This chain joins TRBV7-2 and TRBJ2-5, with no clear D. V lost 1 base to trimming and J lost 3 bases, with 9 bases between them. Germline CDR1 is SGHTA and CDR2 is FQGNSA. The CDR3 is made up of 14 amino acids. CDR3 nucleotide sequence: TGTGCCAGCAGCTTAGTGCATTCGGAAGAGACCCAGTACTTC. Translated, it gives CASSLVHSEETQYF.

The chain is built from TRBV13 and TRBJ2-1; D unclear. V lost 5 bases and J lost 8, with 13 bases in between. CDR1 PRHDT and CDR2 FYEKMQ come from the germline V gene (reference sequence). The CDR3 consists of 13 residues. The CDR3 here is CASSPRYLDEQFF. The CDR3 DNA sequence: TGTGCCAGCAGCCCCCGCTACCTGGATGAGCAGTTCTTC.

Note on this clone: The sample has other DNA sequences that encode this CDR3 too. The gene calls are TRBV5-1 and TRBJ1-2, with unresolved D. Germline CDR1 SGHRS, CDR2 YFSETQ. Between the trimmed V and J ends, which lost 0 bases and 1 base, there was a span of 7 bases. There are 14 residues in the CDR3. CDR3 bases: TGCGCCAGCAGCTTGGAAGAGGGTAACTATGGCTACACCTTC. Translated: CASSLEEGNYGYTF.

The sample holds one count of this clone. This chain links TRBV5-8 with TRBJ1-2; TRBD1 agrees at 11 bases. The junction had 13 bases not matched to a gene; V was cut back by 4 bases and J by 8 bases. The germline gives CDR1 SGHTS, CDR2 YDEGEE. The CDR3 loop spans 16 amino acids. DNA of the CDR3: TGTGCCAGCAGCCCCGGGGACGGGACAGGGGGTTTGGGCTACACCTTC. This codes for CASSPGDGTGGLGYTF.

The genes are TRBV28 and TRBJ1-5, with D unresolved. V was trimmed by 2 bases and J by 9 bases, leaving 11 bases between them. The CDR3 consists of 13 residues. CDR1 is MDHEN and CDR2 is SYDVKM in the germline V gene. The CDR3 DNA follows: TGTGCCAGCAGTTTACAGCCCCCGGGGCCCCAGCATTTT. This translates into CASSLQPPGPQHF.

The CDR3, as DNA: TGTGCCAGCAGCGTAGAGACTAGCGGGACCGGGGAGCTGTTTTTT. Protein sequence: CASSVETSGTGELFF. The rearrangement links TRBV9 to TRBJ2-2, with TRBD2 identical over 10 bases. Germline V gives CDR1 SGDLS, CDR2 YYNGEE. V was clipped by 0 bases and J by 5 bases; unmatched bases: 1. The CDR3 runs 15 residues.

The count of this clone is one. The rearrangement uses TRBV24-1 and TRBJ2-3; D perhaps matches TRBD1 (6 bases). Trimming took off 3 bases at V and 7 bases at J, with 13 bases between the two ends. The V gene's germline CDR1 is KGHDR and CDR2 SFDVKD. The CDR3 sequence is 14 residues long. For the CDR3, the DNA is TGTGCCACCAGTGATGGGGGCAGTGGGCATACGCAGTATTTT. It specifies CATSDGGSGHTQYF.

The chain uses TRBV19 and TRBJ2-5, with D possibly matching TRBD2 (5 bases). Trimming cost V 3 bases and J 2 bases, with 13 bases left between them. This CDR3 region has 15 residues. Germline V gives CDR1 LNHDA, CDR2 SQIVND (reference sequence). In DNA form, the CDR3 reads TGTGCCAGTAGTATCAGCCGGGGTCTACAAGAGACCCAGTACTTC. It is translated as CASSISRGLQETQYF.

The V call is TRBV15, the J call TRBJ1-6, with D hard to call. V gave up 3 bases and J gave up 0 bases, with 12 bases separating them. Germline CDR1 LNHNV, CDR2 YYDKDF (reference sequence). The CDR3 has 17 residues. The DNA for the CDR3 is TGTGCCACCAGCAGTGACCGACTTAGCTCCTATAATTCACCCCTCCACTTT. Amino acids: CATSSDRLSSYNSPLHF.

The rearrangement joins TRBV7-3 to TRBJ2-2; weak D call: TRBD1 (6 bases). CDR3 size: 15 residues. V shed 5 bases and J shed 3 bases, with 13 bases lying between them. Germline-derived CDR1 and CDR2 are SGHTA and FQGTGA. The CDR3 sequence is CASSPQGPDTGELFF. In DNA form, the CDR3 reads TGTGCCAGCAGCCCACAGGGACCGGACACCGGGGAGCTGTTTTTT. Together with reference TRBV7-3 and TRBJ2-2, the CDR3 gives the full variable domain: GAGVSQTPSNKVTEKGKYVELRCDPISGHTALYWYRQSLGQGPEFLIYFQGTGAADDSGLPNDRFFAVRPEGSVSTLKIQRTERGDSAVYLCASSPQGPDTGELFFGEGSRLTVL.

The CDR3 region has the DNA TGCGCCAGCAGCTTGAGACAGGCGATGAACACTGAAGCTTTCTTT. Protein sequence: CASSLRQAMNTEAFF. This sequence joins TRBV5-1 and TRBJ1-1; D is perhaps TRBD1 (6 bases). The CDR3 contains 15 residues. Trimming removed 1 base at V and 0 bases at J, with 10 bases between. Per the germline V gene, CDR1 is SGHRS and CDR2 is YFSETQ.

This chain links TRBV9 with TRBJ2-6; 10 nucleotides align to TRBD1. The germline CDR1 and CDR2 sequences are SGDLS and YYNGEE. J gave up 3 bases and V 1 base, and 10 bases lay outside the gene matches. This CDR3 has 19 amino acids. CDR3 DNA sequence: TGTGCCAGCAGCGTAAAGGAGGACAGGGGGAACGTTGGGGCCAACGTCCTGACTTTC. Residues: CASSVKEDRGNVGANVLTF.

The chain is built from TRBV4-2 and TRBJ1-4; a weak D match, TRBD1 (6 bases). Trimming removed 4 bases from V and 9 bases from J, with 12 bases in between. The CDR3 covers 13 residues. Germline V lookup: CDR1 LGHNA, CDR2 YNFKEQ. The CDR3 DNA reads as TGTGCCAGCAGCCTCCCGGACAGCCAAAAACTGTTTTTT. It yields the protein CASSLPDSQKLFF.

CDR3: CASSEDRSHETQYF. CDR3 sequence (DNA): TGTGCCAGCAGTGAAGACAGGTCCCACGAGACCCAGTACTTC. The chain recombines TRBV6-1 with TRBJ2-5, with D tentatively TRBD1 (5 bases). V gave up 1 base and J gave up 5 bases, with 11 bases separating them. Per germline, CDR1 MNHNS and CDR2 SASEGT. This CDR3 contains 14 residues.

J is TRBJ2-1 and V is TRBV19; 8 bases are shared with TRBD1. The CDR3 totals 16 residues. V dropped 6 bases and J dropped 3; count of bases not matched to a gene: 10. In germline, CDR1 is LNHDA, CDR2 SQIVND (reference sequence). Here the CDR3 reads CASRTFFGQGYNEQFF. In DNA form, the CDR3 reads TGTGCCAGTAGGACCTTCTTTGGACAGGGCTACAATGAGCAGTTCTTC. The full variable domain, completed using reference TRBV19 and TRBJ2-1, is DGGITQSPKYLFRKEGQNVTLSCEQNLNHDAMYWYRQDPGQGLRLIYYSQIVNDFQKGDIAEGYSVSREKKESFPLTVTSAQKNPTAFYLCASRTFFGQGYNEQFFGPGTRLTVL.

The J gene is TRBJ1-4, the V gene TRBV5-1; D call uncertain. CDR1 is SGHRS and CDR2 is YFSETQ in the germline V gene. There are 15 residues in the CDR3. The V and J ends lost 0 bases and 8 bases respectively, with 14 bases between them. CDR3 DNA sequence: TGCGCCAGCAGCTTGGAAGGTGGAGGAGGAGAAAAACTGTTTTTT. This codes for CASSLEGGGGEKLFF.

V and J are TRBV5-5 and TRBJ1-1, with 10 bases identical to TRBD1. The J segment lost 3 bases and the V segment lost 2 bases, leaving 1 base of the junction unmatched. The CDR3 has 14 amino acids. Per the germline V gene, CDR1 is SGHKS and CDR2 is YYEKEE (reference sequence). The CDR3 loop is CASSFGQGDTEAFF. DNA of the CDR3: TGTGCCAGCAGCTTCGGACAGGGGGACACTGAAGCTTTCTTT.

This clone was observed once. This chain uses TRBV7-9 with TRBJ2-1; D is possibly TRBD1 (6 bases). The CDR3 runs 15 residues. Germline V gene data show CDR1 as SEHNR and CDR2 as FQNEAQ (reference sequence). V gave up 1 base and J gave up 12 bases, with 19 bases separating them. The CDR3: CASSLDQGLLQVQFF. The CDR3 DNA reads TGTGCCAGCAGCTTAGATCAGGGGCTGCTTCAGGTGCAGTTCTTC.

This chain's CDR3 is CASSYKLSFYEQYF. The CDR3, as DNA: TGTGCCAGCAGTTACAAGTTAAGCTTCTACGAGCAGTACTTC. V is TRBV6-5 and J is TRBJ2-7, with D unresolved. This CDR3 spans 14 amino acids. The germline gives CDR1 MNHEY, CDR2 SVGAGI. Trimming pared 2 bases from V and 3 bases from J, leaving 11 bases between.

The rearrangement uses TRBV5-6 and TRBJ1-4; D is possibly TRBD1 (6 bases). The CDR3 consists of 15 residues. V dropped 4 bases and J dropped 7 bases, with 17 bases sitting between them. CDR1 SGHDT and CDR2 YYEEEE come from the germline V gene. As DNA, the CDR3 is TGTGCCAGCAGCCCCGGAACAGGGTTACGTGAAAAACTGTTTTTT. This encodes CASSPGTGLREKLFF.

CDR3 sequence: CASRFTTNYGYTF. The CDR3 DNA is TGTGCCAGCAGGTTTACAACTAACTATGGCTACACCTTC. The chain is built from TRBV2 and TRBJ1-2, with D unresolved. Between the trimmed V and J ends, which lost 6 bases and 0 bases, there was a span of 8 bases. This CDR3 is built from 13 residues. Germline V gene lookup returns CDR1 SNHLY and CDR2 FYNNEI.

The chain combines TRBV15 with TRBJ2-1; 8 nucleotides match TRBD2. Germline V gene sequence: CDR1 LNHNV, CDR2 YYDKDF (reference sequence). After removal of 0 bases from V and 3 bases from J, the junction contained 1 base not matched to a gene. The CDR3 runs to 15 residues. Here the CDR3 reads CATSRDSGVYNEQFF. Written as DNA, the CDR3 is TGTGCCACCAGCAGAGATAGCGGGGTCTACAATGAGCAGTTCTTC.

The chain joins TRBV4-1 to TRBJ1-4; 7 bases align to TRBD1. Germline values: CDR1 MGHRA, CDR2 YSYEKL. The V and J ends lost 0 bases and 3 bases, in that order; junction bases with no gene match: 19. This CDR3 region has 21 residues. This CDR3 reads CASSQEVGLDVRGLSNEKLFF. For the CDR3, the DNA is TGCGCCAGCAGCCAAGAAGTTGGTCTTGACGTCAGGGGGTTATCTAATGAAAAACTGTTTTTT.

J is TRBJ2-5 and V is TRBV18, with 9 positions matching TRBD1. V shed 3 bases, J shed 2 bases, and the junction held 7 bases outside the gene matches. CDR3 length: 16 residues. Germline lookup yields CDR1 KGHSH and CDR2 LQKENI. The CDR3 sequence: CASSPVQGAIQETQYF. In DNA form, the CDR3 reads TGTGCCAGCTCACCGGTACAGGGGGCGATTCAAGAGACCCAGTACTTC.

This clone was detected a few times. V gene TRBV13 combines with J gene TRBJ2-3, with TRBD2 matching over 12 bases. J gave up 5 bases and V 5 bases, and 8 bases lay outside the gene matches. Per germline, CDR1 PRHDT and CDR2 FYEKMQ (reference sequence). This CDR3 has 16 amino acids. In DNA form, the CDR3 reads TGTGCCAGCAGCCTGACTAGCGGGGGTACCCGAGATACGCAGTATTTT. Translating gives CASSLTSGGTRDTQYF.

This chain joins TRBV5-4 and TRBJ2-3, with 7 bases fitting TRBD1. CDR1 and CDR2 (germline): SGHNT, YYREEE (reference sequence). The ends lost 0 bases at V and 2 bases at J; junction bases unmatched: 6. CDR3 size: 16 residues. The CDR3 DNA reads as TGTGCCAGCAGCTTGGTTACAGGGGTATTCACAGATACGCAGTATTTT. It yields the protein CASSLVTGVFTDTQYF.

The V call is TRBV5-1, the J call TRBJ2-2; no clear D. V lost 0 bases, J lost 6 bases, and 3 bases lay in between. There are 12 residues in the CDR3. The V gene's germline CDR1 is SGHRS and CDR2 YFSETQ. The chain's CDR3 is CASSLGPGELFF. In DNA form, the CDR3 reads TGCGCCAGCAGCTTGGGGCCCGGGGAGCTGTTTTTT.